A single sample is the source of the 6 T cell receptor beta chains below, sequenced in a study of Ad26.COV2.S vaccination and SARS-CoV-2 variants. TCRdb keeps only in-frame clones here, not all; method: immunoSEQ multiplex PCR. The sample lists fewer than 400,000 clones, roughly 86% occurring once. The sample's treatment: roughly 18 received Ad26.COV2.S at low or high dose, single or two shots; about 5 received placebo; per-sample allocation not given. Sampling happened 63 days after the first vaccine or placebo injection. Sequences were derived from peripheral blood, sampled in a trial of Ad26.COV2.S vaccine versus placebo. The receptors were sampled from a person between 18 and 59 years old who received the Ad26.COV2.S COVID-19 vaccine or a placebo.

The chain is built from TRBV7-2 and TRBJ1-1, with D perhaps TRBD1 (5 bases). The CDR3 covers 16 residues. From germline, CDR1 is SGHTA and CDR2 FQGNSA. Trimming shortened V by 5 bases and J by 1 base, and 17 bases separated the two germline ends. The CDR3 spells CASSPGGSQPNTEAFF. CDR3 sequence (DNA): TGTGCCAGCAGCCCGGGGGGGAGTCAGCCGAACACTGAAGCTTTCTTT.

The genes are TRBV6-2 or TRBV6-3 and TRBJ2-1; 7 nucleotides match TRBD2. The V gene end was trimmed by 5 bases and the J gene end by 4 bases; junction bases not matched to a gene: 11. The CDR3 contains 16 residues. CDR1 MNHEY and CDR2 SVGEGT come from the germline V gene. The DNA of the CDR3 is TGTGCCAGCAGTCCCGACGGACTAGTGCGGTACAATGAGCAGTTCTTC. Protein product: CASSPDGLVRYNEQFF.

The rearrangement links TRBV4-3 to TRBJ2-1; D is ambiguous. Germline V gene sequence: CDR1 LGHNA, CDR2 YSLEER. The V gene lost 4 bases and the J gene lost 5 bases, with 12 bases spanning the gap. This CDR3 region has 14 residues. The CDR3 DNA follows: TGCGCCAGCAGCCCCCGGAGTTCTCACAATGAGCAGTTCTTC. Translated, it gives CASSPRSSHNEQFF.

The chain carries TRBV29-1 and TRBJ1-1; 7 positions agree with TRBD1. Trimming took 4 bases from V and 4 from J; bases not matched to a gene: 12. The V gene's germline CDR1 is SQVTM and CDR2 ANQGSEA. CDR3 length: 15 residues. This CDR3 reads CSVGGETGWRTEAFF. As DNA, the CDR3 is TGCAGCGTTGGAGGGGAGACAGGGTGGCGCACTGAAGCTTTCTTT.

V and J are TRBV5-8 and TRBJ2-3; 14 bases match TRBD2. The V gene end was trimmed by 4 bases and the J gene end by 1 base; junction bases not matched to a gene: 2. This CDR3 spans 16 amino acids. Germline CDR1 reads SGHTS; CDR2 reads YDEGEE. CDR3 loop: CASSPGLAGGTDTQYF. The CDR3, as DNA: TGTGCCAGCAGCCCGGGACTAGCGGGGGGCACAGATACGCAGTATTTT. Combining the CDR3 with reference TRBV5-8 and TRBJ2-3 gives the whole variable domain EAGVTQSPTHLIKTRGQQATLRCSPISGHTSVYWYQQALGLGLQFLLWYDEGEERNRGNFPPRFSGRQFPNYSSELNVNALELEDSALYLCASSPGLAGGTDTQYFGPGTRLTVL.

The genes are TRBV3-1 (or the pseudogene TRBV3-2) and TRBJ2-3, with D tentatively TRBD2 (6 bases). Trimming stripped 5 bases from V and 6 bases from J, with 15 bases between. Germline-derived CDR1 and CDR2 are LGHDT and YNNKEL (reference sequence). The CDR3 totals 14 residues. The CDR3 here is CASSWDSPPDTQYF. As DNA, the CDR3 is TGTGCCAGCAGCTGGGACTCGCCGCCTGATACGCAGTATTTT.